This is a list of T cell receptor beta chains from one sample in a study of early stage breast cancer tumors. TCRdb keeps only in-frame clones here, not all; method: immunoSEQ multiplex PCR. The table has a few thousand clones, around 72% seen once. The sequenced material came from normal breast tissue next to the tumor. All receptors come from a person in their sixties with breast cancer. The conserved cysteine and the conserved F or W are not part of the CDR3 here.

>TRBJ1-4|TRBV21-1
ASSRDRKTRNEKLF
>TRBJ1-2|TRBV5-1
ASSPTGPGGYT
>TRBJ1-2|TRBV30
AWNAGIGYT
>TRBJ2-1|TRBV12-5
ASGLVPLGLAGAPIVLYEQF
>TRBJ1-1|TRBV25-1
ASRHEAEAF
>TRBJ1-1|TRBV18
ASSPPIPGSAAF
>TRBJ2-3|TRBV6-7
ASSYEPGLDTDTQY
>TRBJ1-2|TRBV15
ATSRDGAWGYT
>TRBJ1-5|TRBV6-5
ASSLSPSSNQPQH
>TRBJ2-7|TRBV27
ASSLGDGRSYEQY
>TRBJ2-7|TRBV19
ASSTIAGDYEQY
>TRBJ2-2|TRBV4-2
ASVSGTSGNTGELF
>TRBJ1-2|TRBV19
ASTLGGGGYT